This T cell receptor beta chain originates from a study of long-term antiretroviral therapy in people with HIV. Study at large: The immediate-ART recommendation dates to 2015, and the earliest samples predate it by about a decade. Study outcomes and limitations: Repertoires from HIV showed CDR3 length ranges narrower than those of controls.

Trimming cost V 0 bases and J 4 bases, with 13 bases left between them. In germline, CDR1 is SGDLS, CDR2 YYNGEE. The CDR3 loop spans 15 amino acids. Samples were assayed with immunoSEQ v3.0 at survey level. Using immunoSEQ multiplex PCR, the repertoire was profiled, and TCRdb retains in-frame clones only, with some absent. The sample contains 35,000 to 40,000 clones, 80% to 85% of which appear only once. In regard to this clone: What it binds is not known.

United States facilities provided treatment to all participants with HIV. The chain couples TRBV9 to TRBJ1-1; D is unresolved. The sequence came from a man aged 18 to 29 with HIV. The specimen was unsorted PBMCs, collected 1.5 years after starting antiretroviral therapy. Here the CDR3 DNA reads TGTGCCAGCAGCGTAGTATCAGAGGTTGTCACTGAAGCTTTCTTT. Its translation: CASSVVSEVVTEAFF.